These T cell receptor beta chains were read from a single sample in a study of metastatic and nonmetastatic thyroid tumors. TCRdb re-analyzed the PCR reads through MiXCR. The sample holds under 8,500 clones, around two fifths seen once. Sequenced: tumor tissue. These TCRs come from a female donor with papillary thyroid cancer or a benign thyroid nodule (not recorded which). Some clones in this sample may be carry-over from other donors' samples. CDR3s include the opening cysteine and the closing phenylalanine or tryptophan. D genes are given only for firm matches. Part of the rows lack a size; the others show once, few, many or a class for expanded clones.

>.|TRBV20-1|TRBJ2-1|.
TGCAGTGCTAGAGTTAGCGTAGATTCGCAGTTCTTC
CSARVSVDSQFF
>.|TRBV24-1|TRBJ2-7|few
TGTGCCACCAGTGTAGGTTTCGGCGGAGAGCAGTACTTC
CATSVGFGGEQYF
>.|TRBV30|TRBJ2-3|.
TGTGCCTTCATTCCGGGACTTGAGTTCACAGATACGCAGTATTTT
CAFIPGLEFTDTQYF
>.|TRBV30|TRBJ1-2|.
TGTGCCTGGAGTGAAAGGGATGGCTACACCTTC
CAWSERDGYTF
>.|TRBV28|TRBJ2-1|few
TGTGCCAGCAATTTGGGAGGGGGCAATGAGCAGTTCTTC
CASNLGGGNEQFF
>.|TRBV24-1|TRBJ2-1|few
TGTGCCACCAGTGATTTGTCCGGGTATGGGAATGAGCAGTTCTTC
CATSDLSGYGNEQFF
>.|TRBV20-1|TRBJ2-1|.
TGCAGTGCTAGAGATCCTAGGGGAGTGAACAATGAGCAGTTCTTC
CSARDPRGVNNEQFF
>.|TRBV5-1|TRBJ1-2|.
TGCGCCAGCAGCTCTGGCCCGGGGACGGCGGGTGGCTACACCTTC
CASSSGPGTAGGYTF
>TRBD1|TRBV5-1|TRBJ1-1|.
TGCGCCAGCAGCCTTAGGACAGGACCGAACACTGAAGCTTTCTTT
CASSLRTGPNTEAFF
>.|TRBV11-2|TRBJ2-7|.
TGTGCCAGCAGCTTAGGAGGGTTAGCCTACGAGCAGTACTTC
CASSLGGLAYEQYF
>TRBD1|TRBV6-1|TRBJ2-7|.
TGTGCCAGCAGCGGACAGGGGGCGAACGAGCAGTACTTC
CASSGQGANEQYF
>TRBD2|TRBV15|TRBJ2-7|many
TGTGCCACCAGCAGAGAGGGGGGGGAACAGCAGTACTTC
CATSREGGEQQYF
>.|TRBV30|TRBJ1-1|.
TGTGCCTGGAGTCGGGAGGCCAACACTGAAGCTTTCTTT
CAWSREANTEAFF
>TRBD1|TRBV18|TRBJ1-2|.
TGTGCCAGCTCACGAGGACAGGACTATGGCTACACCTTC
CASSRGQDYGYTF
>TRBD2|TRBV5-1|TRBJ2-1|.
TGCGCCAGCAGTGATGGGACTAGCGGACACAATGAGCAGTTCTTC
CASSDGTSGHNEQFF
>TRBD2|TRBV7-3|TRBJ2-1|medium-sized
TGTGCCAGCAGCGTTAGCGGGACCTACAATGAGCAGTTCTTC
CASSVSGTYNEQFF
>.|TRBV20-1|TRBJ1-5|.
TGCAGTGCTAGAGATTCACGGGTCAATCAGCCCCAGCATTTT
CSARDSRVNQPQHF
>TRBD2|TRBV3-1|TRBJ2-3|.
TGTGCCAGCAGCTACAGACTAGCGGGAGAGGCAGATACGCAGTATTTT
CASSYRLAGEADTQYF
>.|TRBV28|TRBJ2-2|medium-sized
TGTGCCAGCAGTTCGCCCGTTAGGGGAGGCACCGGGGAGCTGTTTTTT
CASSSPVRGGTGELFF
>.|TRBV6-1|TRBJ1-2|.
TGTGCCAGCAGCCTAGACCGGGACAAGGGCTACACCTTC
CASSLDRDKGYTF
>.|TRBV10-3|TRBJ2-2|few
TGTGCCATCAACCAACAGGGCCCCGGGGAGCTGTTTTTT
CAINQQGPGELFF
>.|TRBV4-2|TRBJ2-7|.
TGTGCCAGCAGCCTTAAACTCAACGATCGACGGAGAAAGTACGAGCAGTACTTC
CASSLKLNDRRRKYEQYF
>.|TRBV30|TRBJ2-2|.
TGTGCCTGCAAGACTCTCGTCACCGGGGAGCTGTTTTTT
CACKTLVTGELFF
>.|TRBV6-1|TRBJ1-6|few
TGTGCCAGCAGTGAAGCGGGGGATAATTCACCCCTCCACTTT
CASSEAGDNSPLHF
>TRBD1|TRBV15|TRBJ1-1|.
TGTGCCACCAGCAGACCCGCTACAGGGGGGACTGAAGCTTTCTTT
CATSRPATGGTEAFF
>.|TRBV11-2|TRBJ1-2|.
TGTGCCAGCAGCATCCTACCGGGGCCCACCTATGGCTACACCTTC
CASSILPGPTYGYTF
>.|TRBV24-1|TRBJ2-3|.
TGTGCCACCGCGCTAGGAGATACGCAGTATTTT
CATALGDTQYF
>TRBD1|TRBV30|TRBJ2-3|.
TGTGCCTGGAGTACGGTTTTACAGGGGAAAGATACGCAGTATTTT
CAWSTVLQGKDTQYF
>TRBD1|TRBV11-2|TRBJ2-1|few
TGTGCCAGCAGCACTTTCCCCGGGACAGGGCTCAACAATGAGCAGTTCTTC
CASSTFPGTGLNNEQFF
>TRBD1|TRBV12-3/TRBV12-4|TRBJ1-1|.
TGTGCCAGCACAGCGGGACAGGGGGCTCCTGAAGCTTTCTTT
CASTAGQGAPEAFF
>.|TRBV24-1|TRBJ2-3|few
TGTGCCACTACAGCGGACAGCACAGATACGCAGTATTTT
CATTADSTDTQYF
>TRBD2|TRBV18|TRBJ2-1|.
TGTGCCAGCTCGCAGGGACTAGCGGTGCAGTTCTTC
CASSQGLAVQFF
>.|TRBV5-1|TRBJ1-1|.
TGCGCCAGCAGCTTGGGGGGCATGAACACTGAAGCTTTCTTT
CASSLGGMNTEAFF
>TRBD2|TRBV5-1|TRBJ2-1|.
TGCGCCAGCAGCTTGGGACTACCTAGCGGCACCTACAATGAGCAGTTCTTC
CASSLGLPSGTYNEQFF
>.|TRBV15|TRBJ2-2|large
TGTGCCACCAGCCCTGCCCCGGCGGGGGAGCTGTTTTTT
CATSPAPAGELFF
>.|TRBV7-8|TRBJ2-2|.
TGTGCCAGCAGCTTAGCCCGACAGGCTCACACCGGGGAGCTGTTTTTT
CASSLARQAHTGELFF
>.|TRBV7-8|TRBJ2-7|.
TGTGCCAGCAGCCCCCCGATTAGGTTGGCAGGGCACTACGAGCAGTACTTC
CASSPPIRLAGHYEQYF
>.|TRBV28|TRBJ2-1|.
TGTGCCAGCAGTTTATCCCCCCCAGGATCCCATGAGCAGTTCTTC
CASSLSPPGSHEQFF
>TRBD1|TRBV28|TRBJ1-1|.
TGTGCCAGCAGTGTAAACAGGGGTGAAGCTTTCTTT
CASSVNRGEAFF
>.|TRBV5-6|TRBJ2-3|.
TGTGCCAGCAGTCCCACGAAGGGGATCGGTACAGATACGCAGTATTTT
CASSPTKGIGTDTQYF
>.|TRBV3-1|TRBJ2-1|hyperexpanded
TGTGCCAGCAGCCAAGATCGTAGTGGGAGTTCGAGCTCCTACAATGAGCAGTTCTTC
CASSQDRSGSSSSYNEQFF
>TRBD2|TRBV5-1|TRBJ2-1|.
TGCGCCTCCGCAGGACCCTTAGCGGGGGTACACAATGAGCAGTTCTTC
CASAGPLAGVHNEQFF
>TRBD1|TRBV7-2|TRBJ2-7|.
TGTGCCAGCAGCTTTGGGACAGGGGCCTACGAGCAGTACTTC
CASSFGTGAYEQYF
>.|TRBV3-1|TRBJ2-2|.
TGTGCCAGCAGCCAAGGTCCCGACGGGGAAGCCACCGGGGAGCTGTTTTTT
CASSQGPDGEATGELFF
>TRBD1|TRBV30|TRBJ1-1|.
TGTGCCTGGAGTGTATATCCGGACAGGGGAGCTTTCTTT
CAWSVYPDRGAFF